Shown below are 18 T cell receptor beta chains from a single sample sequenced in a study of blood T cell repertoires in COVID-19. Data came from immunoSEQ multiplex PCR; TCRdb stores just in-frame clones and leaves some out. Of roughly 200,000 clones in the sample, approximately 85% were seen once. Sequencing was carried out using peripheral blood. These receptors all stem from a woman in her 70s with active or convalescent COVID-19.

The V gene is TRBV9, the J gene TRBJ2-3; tentative D call: TRBD1 (5 bases). Germline V CDR1 and CDR2: SGDLS, YYNGEE. V was trimmed by 0 bases and J by 2 bases, leaving 19 bases between them. This CDR3 is 18 amino acids long. CDR3 in DNA: TGTGCCAGCAGCGTAGCTACTGGGGCTCTCCCGTACACAGATACGCAGTATTTT. Translated: CASSVATGALPYTDTQYF.

V and J are TRBV5-1 and TRBJ1-4; maybe TRBD1 (6 bases). CDR1 and CDR2 (germline): SGHRS, YFSETQ. The V end was cut by 8 bases, the J end by 5 bases, with 22 bases between. This CDR3 region has 16 residues. Written as DNA, the CDR3 is TGCGCCAGTAGCGGCGGATTGCGGGGGCGAAATGAAAAACTGTTTTTT. Protein sequence: CASSGGLRGRNEKLFF.

This clone was picked up many times. V gene TRBV19 combines with J gene TRBJ1-5, with TRBD1 identical over 9 bases. Germline V gene lookup returns CDR1 LNHDA and CDR2 SQIVND (reference sequence). Trimming at V came to 5 bases and at J to 5 bases, leaving 19 bases not matched to a gene. This CDR3 comprises 19 residues. Here the CDR3 reads CASSGLGTGISDWYQPQHF. CDR3 DNA sequence: TGTGCCAGTAGTGGTCTAGGGACAGGGATTTCGGATTGGTATCAGCCCCAGCATTTT.

This rearrangement joins TRBV19 to TRBJ2-7; the D gene is possibly TRBD1 (5 bases). The germline CDR1 and CDR2 sequences are LNHDA and SQIVND (reference sequence). The CDR3 loop spans 14 amino acids. V was trimmed by 7 bases and J by 2 bases, leaving 15 bases between them. The chain's CDR3 is CASTPSAGPYEQYF. The CDR3 bases are TGTGCCAGTACCCCCTCGGCAGGGCCCTACGAGCAGTACTTC.

V usage is TRBV27 and J usage is TRBJ2-1; D not resolved. Germline CDR1 MNHEY, CDR2 SMNVEV (reference sequence). The CDR3 is made up of 14 amino acids. The V end was cut by 7 bases, the J end by 7 bases, with 17 bases between. CDR3 in amino acids: CASKTAGVENEQFF. CDR3 sequence (DNA): TGTGCCAGCAAGACGGCTGGTGTGGAGAATGAGCAGTTCTTC.

The chain combines TRBV5-1 with TRBJ2-1, with D perhaps TRBD2 (6 bases). V was trimmed by 0 bases and J by 9 bases, leaving 10 bases between them. Germline V gene lookup returns CDR1 SGHRS and CDR2 YFSETQ. This CDR3 comprises 13 residues. The CDR3 spells CASSLAGGREQFF. Written as DNA, the CDR3 is TGCGCCAGCAGCTTGGCCGGGGGTCGTGAGCAGTTCTTC.

V is TRBV15 and J is TRBJ1-5; D not resolved. CDR1 LNHNV and CDR2 YYDKDF come from the germline V gene (reference sequence). V lost 5 bases to trimming and J lost 4 bases, with 21 bases between them. The CDR3 spans 17 residues. The CDR3 reads CATSAVPQEPDNQPQHF. CDR3 nucleotides: TGTGCCACCAGCGCCGTTCCCCAGGAACCAGATAATCAGCCCCAGCATTTT.

The V call is TRBV7-2, the J call TRBJ2-1; TRBD2 aligns across 10 bases. The junction had 5 bases not matched to a gene; V was cut back by 4 bases and J by 2 bases. CDR1 SGHTA and CDR2 FQGNSA come from the germline V gene. The CDR3 length is 16 residues. The CDR3 is CASSSVAGGAYNEQFF. The CDR3 DNA reads as TGTGCCAGCAGCTCGGTAGCGGGAGGAGCCTACAATGAGCAGTTCTTC.

The rearrangement joins TRBV6-6 to TRBJ1-1; a weak D match, TRBD1 (6 bases). This CDR3 has 13 residues. V lost 7 bases to trimming and J lost 4 bases, with 13 bases between them. The germline CDR1 and CDR2 sequences are MNHNY and SVGAGI (reference sequence). The CDR3 coding sequence is TGTGCCAGCACCCGGGGCAGGGGCACTGAAGCTTTCTTT. Its translation is CASTRGRGTEAFF.

The V gene is TRBV5-1, the J gene TRBJ2-5, with D possibly TRBD1 on 6 matching bases. V lost 4 bases, J lost 2 bases, and 12 bases lay in between. Germline V gene lookup returns CDR1 SGHRS and CDR2 YFSETQ. This CDR3 comprises 14 residues. The CDR3 protein is CASSPGTQQETQYF. The CDR3, as DNA: TGCGCCAGCAGCCCAGGGACACAGCAAGAGACCCAGTACTTC.

This sequence joins TRBV18 and TRBJ2-1; TRBD2 matches 12 bases. CDR1 is KGHSH and CDR2 is LQKENI in the germline V gene. The CDR3 is 15 residues long. Trimming cost V 3 bases and J 9 bases; bases outside gene matches: 6. The CDR3 sequence: CASSPTSGRIVEQFF. In nucleotides, the CDR3 is TGTGCCAGCTCACCCACTAGCGGGAGGATAGTTGAGCAGTTCTTC.

Concerning this clone itself: Its ends do not fully match the called genes, so a read error is possible. The J gene is TRBJ2-7, the V gene TRBV18; no reliable D call. Germline CDR1 KGHSH, CDR2 LQKENI. The CDR3 runs 12 residues. The CDR3 loop reads CASSLRPYERYF. CDR3 DNA: TGTGCCAGCTCACTGAGACCCTACGAGCGGTACTTC.

A note on this clone: Other DNA sequences in the sample encode the same CDR3. The chain is built from TRBV10-2 and TRBJ1-5; D not certain. Germline-derived CDR1 and CDR2 are WSHSY and SAAADI. V gave up 0 bases and J gave up 2 bases, with 5 bases separating them. The CDR3 runs to 14 residues. The chain's CDR3 is CASSESGGNQPQHF. The DNA for the CDR3 is TGCGCCAGCAGTGAGTCGGGAGGCAATCAGCCCCAGCATTTT.

With respect to this clone: Other nucleotide sequences from this sample produce the same CDR3. This chain links TRBV19 with TRBJ2-1; D possibly corresponds to TRBD2 (7 bases). Trimming removed 3 bases at V and 2 bases at J, with 11 bases between. Per the germline V gene, CDR1 is LNHDA and CDR2 is SQIVND (reference sequence). The CDR3 is 15 residues long. The CDR3 nucleotides read TGTGCCAGTAGTATGACGGGGGGCCCCTACAATGAGCAGTTCTTC. Its protein is CASSMTGGPYNEQFF.

This chain uses TRBV18 with TRBJ2-7, with 7 positions matching TRBD2. With V trimmed by 4 bases and J by 6 bases, 6 bases remained unmatched. Germline V gene sequence: CDR1 KGHSH, CDR2 LQKENI. The CDR3 extends over 13 amino acids. The CDR3: CASSLGGSTEQYF. The CDR3 nucleotides are TGTGCCAGCTCACTCGGCGGGAGTACCGAGCAGTACTTC.

The chain uses TRBV28 and TRBJ2-5, with TRBD2 matching over 7 bases. V shed 5 bases and J 3 bases; nucleotides not matched to a gene: 15. The CDR3 spans 17 residues. The germline gives CDR1 MDHEN, CDR2 SYDVKM. The CDR3, as DNA: TGTGCCAGCAGTCCCACCCCAGGTAGCGGGCGCGAAGAGACCCAGTACTTC. This sequence encodes CASSPTPGSGREETQYF. Full variable domain (remainder filled in from reference TRBV28 and TRBJ2-5): DVKVTQSSRYLVKRTGEKVFLECVQDMDHENMFWYRQDPGLGLRLIYFSYDVKMKEKGDIPEGYSVSREKKERFSLILESASTNQTSMYLCASSPTPGSGREETQYFGPGTRLLVL.

The chain has TRBV7-8 and TRBJ2-3; 14 bases agree with TRBD2. V dropped 5 bases and J dropped 3; count of bases not matched to a gene: 4. The CDR3 loop spans 16 amino acids. Germline V gene data show CDR1 as SGHVS and CDR2 as FQNEAQ. CDR3 sequence (DNA): TGTGCCAGCAGCCCACGGACTAGCGGGAGGACAGATACGCAGTATTTT. Protein sequence: CASSPRTSGRTDTQYF.

The V gene is TRBV19, the J gene TRBJ1-6; D unresolved. The germline V gene encodes CDR1 LNHDA and CDR2 SQIVND (reference sequence). The CDR3 sequence is 14 residues long. V was clipped by 5 bases and J by 8 bases, with 13 bases between them. This CDR3 reads CASSQHQRDSPLHF. In DNA form, the CDR3 reads TGTGCCAGTAGTCAACACCAACGGGATTCACCCCTCCACTTT.